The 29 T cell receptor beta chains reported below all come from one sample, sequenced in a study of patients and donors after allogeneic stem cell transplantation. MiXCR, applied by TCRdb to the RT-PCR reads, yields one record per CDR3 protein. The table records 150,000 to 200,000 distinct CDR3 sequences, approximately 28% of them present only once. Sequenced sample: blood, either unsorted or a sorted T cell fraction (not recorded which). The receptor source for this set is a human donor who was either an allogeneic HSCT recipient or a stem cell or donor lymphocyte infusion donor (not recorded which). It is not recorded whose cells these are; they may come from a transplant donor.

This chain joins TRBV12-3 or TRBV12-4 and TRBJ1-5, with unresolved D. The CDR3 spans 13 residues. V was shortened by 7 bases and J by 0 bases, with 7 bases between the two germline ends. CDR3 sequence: CASNPGSNQPQHF. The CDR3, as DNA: TGTGCCAGCAATCCGGGTAGCAATCAGCCCCAGCATTTT.

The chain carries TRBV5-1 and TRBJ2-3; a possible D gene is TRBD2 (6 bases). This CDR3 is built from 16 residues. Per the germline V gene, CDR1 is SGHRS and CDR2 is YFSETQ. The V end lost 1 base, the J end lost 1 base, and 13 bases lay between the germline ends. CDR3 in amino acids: CASSLWLASGTDTQYF. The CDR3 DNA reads TGCGCCAGCAGCTTGTGGCTAGCTAGCGGCACAGATACGCAGTATTTT.

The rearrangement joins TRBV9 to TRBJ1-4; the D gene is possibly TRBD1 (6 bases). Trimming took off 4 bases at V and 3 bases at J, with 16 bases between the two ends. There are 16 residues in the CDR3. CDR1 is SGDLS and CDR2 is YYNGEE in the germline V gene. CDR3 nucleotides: TGTGCCAGCAGCCCTGGGACACAATGGGCTAATGAAAAACTGTTTTTT. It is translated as CASSPGTQWANEKLFF.

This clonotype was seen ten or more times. CDR3 loop: CASTKTGNGNTIYF. CDR3 nucleotide sequence: TGTGCCAGCACCAAGACAGGGAATGGAAACACCATATATTTT. The chain couples TRBV12-3 or TRBV12-4 to TRBJ1-3; 7 bases align to TRBD1. V lost 7 bases to trimming and J lost 3 bases; unmatched junction nucleotides: 6. This CDR3 contains 14 residues.

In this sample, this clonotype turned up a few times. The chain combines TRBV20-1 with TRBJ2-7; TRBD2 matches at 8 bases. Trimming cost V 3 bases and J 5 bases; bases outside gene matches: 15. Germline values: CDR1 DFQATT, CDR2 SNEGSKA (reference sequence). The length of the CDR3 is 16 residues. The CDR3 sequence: CSARVRGPGLENEQYF. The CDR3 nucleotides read TGCAGTGCTAGGGTTAGGGGACCGGGACTAGAAAACGAGCAGTACTTC.

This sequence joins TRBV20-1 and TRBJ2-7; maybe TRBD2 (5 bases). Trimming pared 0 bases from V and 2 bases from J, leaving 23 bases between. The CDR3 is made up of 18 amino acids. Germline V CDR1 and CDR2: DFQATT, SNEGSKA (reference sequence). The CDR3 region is CSARDTPTKWEPTYEQYF. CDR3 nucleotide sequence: TGCAGTGCTAGAGATACCCCCACTAAGTGGGAGCCGACCTACGAGCAGTACTTC.

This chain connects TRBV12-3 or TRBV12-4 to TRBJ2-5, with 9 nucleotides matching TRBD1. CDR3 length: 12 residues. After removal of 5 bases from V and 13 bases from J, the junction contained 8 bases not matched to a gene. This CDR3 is CASSLGTGMGYF. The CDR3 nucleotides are TGTGCCAGCAGTCTCGGGACAGGGATGGGGTACTTC.

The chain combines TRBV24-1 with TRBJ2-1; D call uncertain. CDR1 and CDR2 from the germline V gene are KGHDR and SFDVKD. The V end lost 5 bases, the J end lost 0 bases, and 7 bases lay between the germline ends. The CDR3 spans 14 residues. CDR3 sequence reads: CATSGELSYNEQFF. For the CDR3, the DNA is TGTGCCACCAGTGGGGAACTCTCCTACAATGAGCAGTTCTTC.

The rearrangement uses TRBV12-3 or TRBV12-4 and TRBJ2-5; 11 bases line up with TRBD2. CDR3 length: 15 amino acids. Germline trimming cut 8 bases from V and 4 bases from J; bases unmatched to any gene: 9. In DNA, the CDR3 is TGTGCCAGCGCCTTAGCGGGAGGGACGGTAGAGACCCAGTACTTC. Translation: CASALAGGTVETQYF.

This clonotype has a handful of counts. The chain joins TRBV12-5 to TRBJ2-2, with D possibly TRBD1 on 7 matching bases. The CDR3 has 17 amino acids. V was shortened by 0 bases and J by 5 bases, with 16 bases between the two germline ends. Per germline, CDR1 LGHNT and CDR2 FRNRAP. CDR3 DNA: TGTGCTAGTGGTTTGGTACTAGGTCAGGGGGGTACCGGGGAGCTGTTTTTT. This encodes CASGLVLGQGGTGELFF.

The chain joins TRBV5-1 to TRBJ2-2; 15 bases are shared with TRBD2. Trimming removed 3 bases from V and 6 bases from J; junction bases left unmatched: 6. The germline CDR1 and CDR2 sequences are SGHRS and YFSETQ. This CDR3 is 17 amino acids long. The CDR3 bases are TGCGCCAGCAGCTGGACTAGCGGGAGGGCCAACGCCGGGGAGCTGTTTTTT. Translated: CASSWTSGRANAGELFF.

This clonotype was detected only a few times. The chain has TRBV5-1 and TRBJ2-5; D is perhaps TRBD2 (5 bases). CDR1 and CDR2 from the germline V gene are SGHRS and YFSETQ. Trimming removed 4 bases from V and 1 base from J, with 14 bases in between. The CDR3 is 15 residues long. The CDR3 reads CASSPSPGSQETQYF. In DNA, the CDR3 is TGCGCCAGCAGCCCCTCCCCGGGATCCCAAGAGACCCAGTACTTC.

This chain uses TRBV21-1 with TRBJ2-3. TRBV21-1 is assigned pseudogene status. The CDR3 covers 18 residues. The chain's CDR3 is CASSKAVVISPSTDTQYF. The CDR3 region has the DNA TGTGCCAGCAGCAAGGCGGTCGTGATATCGCCTAGCACAGATACGCAGTATTTT.

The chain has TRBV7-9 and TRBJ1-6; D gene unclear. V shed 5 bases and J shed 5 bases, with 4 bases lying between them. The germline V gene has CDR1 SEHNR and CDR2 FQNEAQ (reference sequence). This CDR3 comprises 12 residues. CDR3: CASSPHNSPLHF. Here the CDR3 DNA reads TGTGCCAGCAGCCCTCATAATTCACCCCTCCACTTT.

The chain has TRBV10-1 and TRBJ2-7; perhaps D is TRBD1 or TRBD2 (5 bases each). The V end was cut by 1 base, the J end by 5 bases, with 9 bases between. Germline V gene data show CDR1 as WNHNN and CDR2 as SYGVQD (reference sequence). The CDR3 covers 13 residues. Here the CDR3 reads CASSEWGTDEQYF. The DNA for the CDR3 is TGCGCCAGCAGTGAGTGGGGGACCGACGAGCAGTACTTC.

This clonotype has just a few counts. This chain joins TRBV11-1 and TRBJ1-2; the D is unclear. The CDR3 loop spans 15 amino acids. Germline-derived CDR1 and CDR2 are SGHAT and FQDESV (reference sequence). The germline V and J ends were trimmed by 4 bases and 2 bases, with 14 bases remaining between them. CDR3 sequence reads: CASSWNNGQNYGYTF. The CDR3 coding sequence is TGTGCCAGCAGCTGGAACAACGGGCAGAACTATGGCTACACCTTC.

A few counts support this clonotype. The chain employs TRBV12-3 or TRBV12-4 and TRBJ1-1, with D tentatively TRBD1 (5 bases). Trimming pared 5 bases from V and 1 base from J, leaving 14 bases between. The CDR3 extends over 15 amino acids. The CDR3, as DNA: TGTGCCAGCAGTCCTTATAGGGGCCCGAACACTGAAGCTTTCTTT. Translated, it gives CASSPYRGPNTEAFF.

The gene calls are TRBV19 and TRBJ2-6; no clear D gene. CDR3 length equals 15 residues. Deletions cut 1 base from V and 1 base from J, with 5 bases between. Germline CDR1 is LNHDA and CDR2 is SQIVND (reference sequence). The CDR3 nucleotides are TGTGCCAGTAGTATAGGGGGATCTGGGGCCAACGTCCTGACTTTC. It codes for CASSIGGSGANVLTF.

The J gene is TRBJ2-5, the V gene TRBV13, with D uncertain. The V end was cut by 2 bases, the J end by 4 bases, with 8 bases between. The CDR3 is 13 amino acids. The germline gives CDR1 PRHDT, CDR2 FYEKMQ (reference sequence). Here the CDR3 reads CASSLQTSETQYF. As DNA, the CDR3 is TGTGCCAGCAGCTTACAGACGTCAGAGACCCAGTACTTC.

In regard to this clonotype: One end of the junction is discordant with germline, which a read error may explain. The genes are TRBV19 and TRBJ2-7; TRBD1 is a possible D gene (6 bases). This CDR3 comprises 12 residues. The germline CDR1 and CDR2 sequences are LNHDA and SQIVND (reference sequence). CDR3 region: CLTGQSSYEQYF. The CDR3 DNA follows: TGCCTCACAGGGCAATCCTCCTACGAGCAGTACTTC.

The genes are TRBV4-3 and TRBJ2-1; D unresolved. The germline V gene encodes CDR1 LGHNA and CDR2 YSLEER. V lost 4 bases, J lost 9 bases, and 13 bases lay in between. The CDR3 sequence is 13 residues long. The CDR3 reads CASSPPLSSEQFF. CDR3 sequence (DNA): TGCGCCAGCAGCCCGCCCCTTAGCAGTGAGCAGTTCTTC.

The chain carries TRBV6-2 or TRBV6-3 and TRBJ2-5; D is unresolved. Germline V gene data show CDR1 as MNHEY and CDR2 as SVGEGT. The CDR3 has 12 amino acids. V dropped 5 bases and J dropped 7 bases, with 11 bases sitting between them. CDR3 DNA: TGTGCCAGCAGTCTCCAGAGTGGGACCCAGTACTTC. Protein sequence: CASSLQSGTQYF.

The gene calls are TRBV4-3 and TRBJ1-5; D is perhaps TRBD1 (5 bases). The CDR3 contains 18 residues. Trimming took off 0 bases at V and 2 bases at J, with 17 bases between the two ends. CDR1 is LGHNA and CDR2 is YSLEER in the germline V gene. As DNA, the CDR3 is TGCGCCAGCAGCCAAGATCCGCCCGGGGGAATGGGCAATCAGCCCCAGCATTTT. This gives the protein CASSQDPPGGMGNQPQHF.

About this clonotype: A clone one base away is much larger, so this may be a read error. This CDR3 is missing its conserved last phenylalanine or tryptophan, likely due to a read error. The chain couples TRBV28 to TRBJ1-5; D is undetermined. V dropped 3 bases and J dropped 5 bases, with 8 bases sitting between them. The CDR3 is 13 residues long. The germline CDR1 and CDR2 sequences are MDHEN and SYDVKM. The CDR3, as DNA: TGTGCCAGCAGTTTTGGCAACTATCAGCCCCAGCATTTG. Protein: CASSFGNYQPQHL.

In DNA, the CDR3 is TGTGCCACCAGCCTCCGGGCCCGCCAAGAGACCCAGTACTTC. Protein sequence: CATSLRARQETQYF. The V and J genes are TRBV15 and TRBJ2-5; D remains ambiguous. The CDR3 has 14 residues. V lost 5 bases and J lost 1, with 11 bases in between. The V gene's germline CDR1 is LNHNV and CDR2 YYDKDF (reference sequence).

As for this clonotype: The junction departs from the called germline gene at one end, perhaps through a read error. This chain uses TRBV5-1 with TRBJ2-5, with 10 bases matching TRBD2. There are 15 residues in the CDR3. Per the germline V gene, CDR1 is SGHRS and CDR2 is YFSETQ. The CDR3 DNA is TGCGACAGCAGCACTGGGACTAGCGTGCAAGAGACCCAGTACTTC. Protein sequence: CDSSTGTSVQETQYF.

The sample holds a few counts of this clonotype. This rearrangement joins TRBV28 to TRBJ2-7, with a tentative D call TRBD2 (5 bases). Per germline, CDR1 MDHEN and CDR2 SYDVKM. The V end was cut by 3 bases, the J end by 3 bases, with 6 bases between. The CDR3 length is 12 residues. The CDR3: CASSFGLYEQYF. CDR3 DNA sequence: TGTGCCAGCAGTTTTGGACTCTACGAGCAGTACTTC.

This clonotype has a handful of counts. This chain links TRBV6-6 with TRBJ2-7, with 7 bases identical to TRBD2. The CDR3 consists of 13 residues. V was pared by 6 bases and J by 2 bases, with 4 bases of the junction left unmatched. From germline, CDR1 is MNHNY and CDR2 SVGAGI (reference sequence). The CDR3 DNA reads TGTGCCAGCAGCCATGGGAGGGCCTACGAGCAGTACTTC. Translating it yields CASSHGRAYEQYF.

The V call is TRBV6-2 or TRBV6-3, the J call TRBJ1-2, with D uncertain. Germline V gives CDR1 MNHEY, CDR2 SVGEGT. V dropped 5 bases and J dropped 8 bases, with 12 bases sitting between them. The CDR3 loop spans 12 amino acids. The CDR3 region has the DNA TGTGCCAGCAGTGGAGCTGGGTTGGGCTACACCTTC. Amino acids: CASSGAGLGYTF.